Below are 22 T cell receptor beta chains sequenced from a single sample in a study of T-cell memory formation after mild COVID-19. TCRdb called the 5' RACE reads again in MiXCR, with one record for every CDR3 protein. The sample lists 280,000 or so distinct CDR3 sequences; 8% to 10% were seen once. The material sequenced was PBMCs or a T cell subset sorted from them (not recorded which). All receptors come from a man younger than 35 who had mild COVID-19 (a few samples of this study predate the infection). Cell type and time point are not known.

V is TRBV5-1 and J is TRBJ1-5, with TRBD1 identical over 7 bases. The CDR3 has 15 amino acids. In germline, CDR1 is SGHRS, CDR2 YFSETQ. Losses at the gene ends were 4 bases for V and 0 bases for J; bases not matched to a gene: 4. CDR3 loop: CASSRGTDSNQPQHF. CDR3 DNA: TGCGCCAGCAGCAGGGGGACAGATAGCAATCAGCCCCAGCATTTT.

To note about this clonotype: With a much larger clone just one base away, this may be a read error. The chain links TRBV6-2 or TRBV6-3 to TRBJ2-7, with D unclear. The CDR3 extends over 14 amino acids. The V gene lost 6 bases and the J gene lost 2 bases, with 14 bases spanning the gap. Germline CDR1 reads MNHEY; CDR2 reads SVGEGT. The CDR3 here is CASRLSGSAYEQYF. The CDR3 nucleotides read TGTGCCAGCAGGTTATCGGGTTCGGCCTACGAGCAGTACTTC.

This clonotype was seen a few times. The chain has TRBV4-3 and TRBJ1-2, with 9 bases lining up with TRBD1. J gave up 4 bases and V 4 bases, and 4 bases lay outside the gene matches. This CDR3 region has 14 residues. CDR1 LGHNA and CDR2 YSLEER come from the germline V gene. The CDR3 is CASSPRQGVYGYTF. The DNA for the CDR3 is TGCGCCAGCAGCCCGCGACAGGGGGTCTATGGCTACACCTTC.

This clonotype was seen a handful of times. The genes are TRBV6-4 and TRBJ2-3; either TRBD1 or TRBD2 may supply D (5 bases each). Germline CDR1 is MRHNA and CDR2 is SNTAGT. The CDR3 runs 14 residues. V lost 4 bases and J 4 bases, leaving 12 bases between the germline ends. CDR3 in amino acids: CASSVGQGADTQYF. Here the CDR3 DNA reads TGTGCCAGCAGTGTTGGCCAGGGAGCAGATACGCAGTATTTT.

This clonotype came up a few times. This chain links TRBV6-2 or TRBV6-3 with TRBJ1-5; TRBD1 matches at 9 bases. The junction had 4 bases not matched to a gene; V was cut back by 2 bases and J by 5 bases. This CDR3 contains 15 residues. CDR1 is MNHEY and CDR2 is SVGEGT in the germline V gene. The CDR3 DNA follows: TGTGCCAGCAGTTACCCGGGACAGGGTTATCAGCCCCAGCATTTT. This sequence encodes CASSYPGQGYQPQHF.

This clonotype was observed a handful of times. The chain joins TRBV30 to TRBJ1-1, with 10 bases that match TRBD1. In germline, CDR1 is GTSNPN, CDR2 SVGIG (reference sequence). Germline trimming cut 5 bases from V and 6 bases from J; bases unmatched to any gene: 6. This CDR3 is 13 amino acids long. The CDR3 region has the DNA TGTGCCTGGGCGACAGGGGGCTGGTCTGAAGCTTTCTTT. This codes for CAWATGGWSEAFF.

The chain links TRBV5-1 to TRBJ1-1, with 7 bases lining up with TRBD1. From germline, CDR1 is SGHRS and CDR2 YFSETQ. The CDR3 contains 15 residues. J gave up 4 bases and V 2 bases, and 8 bases lay outside the gene matches. As DNA, the CDR3 is TGCGCCAGCAGCTTTACAGGGGATACGGGCACTGAAGCTTTCTTT. It translates to CASSFTGDTGTEAFF.

Only a few counts were recorded for this clonotype. The gene calls are TRBV7-3 and TRBJ2-1, with TRBD1 identical over 12 bases. V lost 5 bases, J lost 9 bases, and 17 bases stayed unmatched. The CDR3 runs to 18 residues. Germline CDR1 SGHTA, CDR2 FQGTGA. CDR3 sequence: CASSRAPNKGQGAGEQFF. CDR3 in DNA: TGTGCCAGCAGCCGCGCCCCAAATAAGGGACAGGGGGCTGGTGAGCAGTTCTTC.

This rearrangement joins TRBV5-1 to TRBJ2-7; 7 bases are shared with TRBD1. There are 14 residues in the CDR3. Germline assignment: CDR1 SGHRS and CDR2 YFSETQ. The trim removed 4 bases at V and 3 bases at J, leaving 7 bases unmatched. Written as DNA, the CDR3 is TGCGCCAGCAGCGCAACAGGGGTTGGCTACGAGCAGTACGTC. Amino acids: CASSATGVGYEQYV.

This clonotype was recorded at least ten times. The V call is TRBV7-8, the J call TRBJ1-1; D might be TRBD1 (5 bases). CDR1 and CDR2 (germline): SGHVS, FQNEAQ. V lost 4 bases, J lost 9 bases, and 18 bases lay in between. The CDR3 is 14 residues long. CDR3 nucleotides: TGTGCCAGCAGCTACTTAGAACGGGGCGAACAAGCTTTCTTT. As protein: CASSYLERGEQAFF.

This clonotype was observed at least ten times. The V call is TRBV3-1, the J call TRBJ2-2; 13 bases match TRBD2. CDR3 length equals 18 residues. In germline, CDR1 is LGHDT, CDR2 YNNKEL (reference sequence). V lost 4 bases to trimming and J lost 0 bases; unmatched junction nucleotides: 5. The CDR3 sequence: CASSPGLAGVSNTGELFF. The CDR3 DNA is TGTGCCAGCAGCCCCGGACTAGCGGGGGTCTCGAACACCGGGGAGCTGTTTTTT. Combining the CDR3 with reference TRBV3-1 and TRBJ2-2 gives the whole variable domain DTAVSQTPKYLVTQMGNDKSIKCEQNLGHDTMYWYKQDSKKFLKIMFSYNNKELIINETVPNRFSPKSPDKAHLNLHINSLELGDSAVYFCASSPGLAGVSNTGELFFGEGSRLTVL.

This clonotype was seen only a few times. The chain is built from TRBV29-1 and TRBJ2-5; 8 bases are a match to TRBD1. The germline gives CDR1 SQVTM, CDR2 ANQGSEA. V shed 4 bases and J 4 bases; nucleotides not matched to a gene: 8. The CDR3 has 14 amino acids. The chain's CDR3 is CSVVFQGAGETQYF. The CDR3 DNA reads as TGCAGCGTTGTGTTCCAGGGGGCAGGAGAGACCCAGTACTTC.

The J gene is TRBJ2-1, the V gene TRBV20-1; D is ambiguous. CDR1 and CDR2 from the germline V gene are DFQATT and SNEGSKA (reference sequence). The V gene lost 2 bases and the J gene lost 6 bases, with 14 bases spanning the gap. The CDR3 contains 14 residues. The CDR3 here is CSARTGEEFNEQFF. As DNA, the CDR3 is TGCAGTGCTAGAACGGGTGAGGAGTTCAATGAGCAGTTCTTC.

This clonotype has only a few counts. The chain combines TRBV27 with TRBJ2-7, with D possibly TRBD1 on 6 matching bases. CDR1 is MNHEY, CDR2 SMNVEV, per germline (reference sequence). CDR3 length: 15 residues. Trimming cost V 5 bases and J 3 bases, with 17 bases left between them. The CDR3 bases are TGTGCCAGCAGTCTACACGCGACAGGATTCTACGAGCAGTACGTC. Translation gives CASSLHATGFYEQYV.

This clonotype was counted at least ten times. The V and J genes are TRBV5-1 and TRBJ1-2; D is unresolved. Germline CDR1 SGHRS, CDR2 YFSETQ. The CDR3 loop spans 14 amino acids. Trimming removed 0 bases at V and 0 bases at J, with 6 bases between. The CDR3 region is CASSLDSPNYGYTF. DNA for the CDR3: TGCGCCAGCAGCTTGGACAGTCCTAACTATGGCTACACCTTC.

This clonotype was seen more than once but under ten times. This rearrangement joins TRBV5-1 to TRBJ2-3; 10 nucleotides align to TRBD1. V lost 4 bases and J lost 8; bases outside the gene matches: 4. This CDR3 spans 13 amino acids. Per germline, CDR1 SGHRS and CDR2 YFSETQ. For the CDR3, the DNA is TGCGCCAGCAGCGCGGACAGGGGGGCTACGCAGTATTTT. This codes for CASSADRGATQYF.

Remarks on this clonotype: One junction end disagrees with the germline gene, perhaps due to a read error. This rearrangement joins TRBV11-1 to TRBJ2-2, with unresolved D. There are 17 residues in the CDR3. Germline lookup yields CDR1 SGHAT and CDR2 FQDESV (reference sequence). The CDR3 loop reads CASSSDPNHPNTGELFF. CDR3 DNA sequence: TGTGCCAGCAGCTCGGACCCAAACCACCCGAATACCGGGGAGCTGTTTTTT.

This clonotype turned up a few times. CDR3 sequence (DNA): TGTGCCAGCAGCTTAGACCAGAATAAGAATGAGCAGTTCTTC. Residues: CASSLDQNKNEQFF. This chain uses TRBV7-2 with TRBJ2-1, with unresolved D. The germline V gene encodes CDR1 SGHTA and CDR2 FQGNSA. This CDR3 is 14 amino acids long. V lost 1 base and J lost 7, with 11 bases in between.

The chain carries TRBV10-3 and TRBJ2-7; possibly TRBD1 for D (5 bases). The CDR3 spans 16 residues. Between the trimmed V and J ends, which lost 3 bases and 0 bases, there was a span of 15 bases. CDR1 is ENHRY and CDR2 is SYGVKD in the germline V gene. The CDR3: CAISDPTARSSYEQYV. The CDR3 DNA reads TGTGCCATCAGTGATCCGACAGCTAGGAGCTCCTACGAGCAGTACGTC.

J is TRBJ2-5 and V is TRBV5-1, with 7 positions matching TRBD1. J lost 5 bases, V lost 4 bases, and 14 bases had no gene match. Germline V gives CDR1 SGHRS, CDR2 YFSETQ. There are 16 residues in the CDR3. The CDR3 coding sequence is TGCGCCAGCAGCACAAACCCCGGGACAGTTGGGGAGACCCAGTACTTC. Translating it yields CASSTNPGTVGETQYF.

This clonotype was found many times. The chain recombines TRBV5-6 with TRBJ2-1; tentatively, D is TRBD1 (6 bases). V was pared by 4 bases and J by 2 bases, with 16 bases between. This CDR3 has 16 amino acids. Looked up from germline, CDR1 is SGHDT and CDR2 is YYEEEE. CDR3 bases: TGTGCCAGCAGCCCCATCCGGGACACCACCTACAATGAGCAGTTCTTC. As protein: CASSPIRDTTYNEQFF.

This clonotype was found a few times. The J gene is TRBJ2-3, the V gene TRBV9; D is undetermined. The CDR3 has 14 amino acids. CDR1 is SGDLS, CDR2 YYNGEE, per germline. Trimming stripped 2 bases from V and 6 bases from J, with 13 bases between. The CDR3 DNA sequence: TGTGCCAGCAGCGTTTCCGTTTCAACTGATACGCAGTATTTT. As protein: CASSVSVSTDTQYF.